This TCR beta chain was recovered during a study of beta chain features in type 1 diabetes. Averaging approximately 0.11 L, one heparinised blood draw was given by each donor. CDR1 is MNHNS, CDR2 SASEGT, per germline. The trim removed 8 bases at V and 5 bases at J, leaving 12 bases unmatched. The CDR3 length is 15 residues. Sequencing targeted expressed TCRB transcripts, as all isolated RNA had been reverse transcribed. The protocol was immunoSEQ multiplex PCR, while the TCRdb copy is restricted to in-frame clones and leaves out a portion. Of approximately 170,000 clones in the sample, 7.5% to 9.5% were seen once. As concerns this clone: What it recognizes is unknown.

Notes on the study in general: The study found moderately but significantly shorter TCRB CDR3s in all four CD4+ subsets of Type 1 diabetes patients.

The TCR comes from a woman aged 18-29 years in good health. The chain couples TRBV6-1 to TRBJ1-5, with 7 bases that match TRBD1. The sample consisted of central memory CD4+ T cells from blood. The CDR3 DNA reads TGTGCCAGCGCCGTATCTTACAGGGGAGATCAGCCCCAGCATTTT. It translates to CASAVSYRGDQPQHF.